The entry below gives a single T cell receptor (beta chain) sequence along with its context. Antigen specificity is unknown. Random hexamers were used to reverse transcribe the RNA input (0.5 to 1 ug). MiXCR, run by TCRdb on the immunoSEQ multiplex PCR reads, gives a single entry per CDR3 protein. Among 75,000 or so distinct CDR3 sequences listed, 94% were seen once. This sample is part of a study of CD8 T cells in Susac syndrome. Overall study context: Active disease was present in about 6 of the sequenced Susac syndrome patients, whereas roughly 8 of them were in remission.

Study observations and caveats: The study recognized that its TCR sequencing and HLA analysis covered a relatively small number of individuals. Susac CD8+ cells expanded clonally the most in TEMRA cells and in active patients.

The patients with Susac syndrome were individuals who fulfilled the recently defined diagnostic criteria for disease that was either definite or probable. CDR1 is SGHRS, CDR2 YFSETQ, per germline. The length of the CDR3 is 15 residues. Trimming removed 2 bases at V and 0 bases at J, with 9 bases between. The chain recombines TRBV5-1 with TRBJ2-1; D ambiguous. The TCR originated in a human donor with Susac syndrome. The material sequenced was CD8+ T cells from PBMCs. CDR3 residues: CASSFSMSSYNEQFF. The DNA for the CDR3 is TGCGCCAGCAGCTTCAGCATGAGCTCCTACAATGAGCAGTTCTTC. Combining the CDR3 with reference TRBV5-1 and TRBJ2-1 gives the whole variable domain KAGVTQTPRYLIKTRGQQVTLSCSPISGHRSVSWYQQTPGQGLQFLFEYFSETQRNKGNFPGRFSGRQFSNSRSEMNVSTLELGDSALYLCASSFSMSSYNEQFFGPGTRLTVL.